This entry is about one T cell receptor (beta chain). The antigen is undetermined. Mismatch with germline at one junction end may stem from a read error. Clones were sequenced by immunoSEQ multiplex PCR, and TCRdb holds only the in-frame ones, with some missing. The sample records about 8,600 clones, roughly 75% being singletons. CDR3 length: 17 residues. CDR1 is SGHTA, CDR2 FQGTGA, per germline. The data derive from a study of somatic mutations in cytotoxic T cells in rheumatoid arthritis. Study-wide findings and caveats: The study found CD8+ clonality increased with age in rheumatoid arthritis patients, not healthy controls. Among fewer than 75 patients, 8 showed a largest CD8+ clone that surpassed 20% of CD8+ cells.

Sequenced sample: CD8+ T cells sorted from blood. The sequence was collected from a woman aged 45-60 years in good health. This rearrangement joins TRBV7-3 to TRBJ2-6; the D gene is possibly TRBD2 (5 bases). This CDR3 reads CASSLTPLASGANVLTF. In nucleotides, the CDR3 is TGTGCCAGCAGCCTAACCCCCCTAGCTTCCGGGGCCAACGTCCTGACTTTC. Variable domain in full (rest from reference TRBV7-3 and TRBJ2-6): GAGVSQTPSNKVTEKGKYVELRCDPISGHTALYWYRQSLGQGPEFLIYFQGTGAADDSGLPNDRFFAVRPEGSVSTLKIQRTERGDSAVYLCASSLTPLASGANVLTFGAGSRLTVL.